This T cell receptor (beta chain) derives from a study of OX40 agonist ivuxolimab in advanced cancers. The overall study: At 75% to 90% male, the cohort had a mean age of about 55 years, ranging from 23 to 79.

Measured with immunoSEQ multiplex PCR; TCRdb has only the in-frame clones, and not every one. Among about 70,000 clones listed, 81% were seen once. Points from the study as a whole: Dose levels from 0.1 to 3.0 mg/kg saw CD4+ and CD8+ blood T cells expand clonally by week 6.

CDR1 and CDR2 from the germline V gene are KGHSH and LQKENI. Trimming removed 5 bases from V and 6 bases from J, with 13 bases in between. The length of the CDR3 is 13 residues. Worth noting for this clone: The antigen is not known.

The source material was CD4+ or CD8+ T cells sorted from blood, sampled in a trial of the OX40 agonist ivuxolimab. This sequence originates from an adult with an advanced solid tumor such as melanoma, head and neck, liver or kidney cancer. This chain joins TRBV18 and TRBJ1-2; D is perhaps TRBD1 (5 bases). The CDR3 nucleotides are TGTGCCAGCTCAGACGGGGGATCCGATGGCTACACCTTC. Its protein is CASSDGGSDGYTF.